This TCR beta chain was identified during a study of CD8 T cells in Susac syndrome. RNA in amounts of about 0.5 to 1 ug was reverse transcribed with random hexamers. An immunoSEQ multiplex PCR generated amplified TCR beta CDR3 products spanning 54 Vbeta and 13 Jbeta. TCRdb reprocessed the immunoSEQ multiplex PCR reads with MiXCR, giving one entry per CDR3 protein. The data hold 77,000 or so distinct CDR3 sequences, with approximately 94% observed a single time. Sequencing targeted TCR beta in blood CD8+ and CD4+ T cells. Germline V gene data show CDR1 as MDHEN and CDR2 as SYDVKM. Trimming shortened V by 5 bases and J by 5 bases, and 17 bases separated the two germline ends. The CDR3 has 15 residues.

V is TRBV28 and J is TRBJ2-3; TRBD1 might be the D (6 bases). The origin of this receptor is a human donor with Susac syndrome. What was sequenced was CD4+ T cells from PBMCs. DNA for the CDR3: TGTGCCAGCAGTGCCAGATGGGACATTCAAGATACGCAGTATTTT. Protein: CASSARWDIQDTQYF.